The 2 T cell receptor beta chains below were found in one sample sequenced in a study of radiation and T cells in renal cell carcinoma. Assay: immunoSEQ multiplex PCR; the TCRdb copy retains only in-frame clones and omits some. The table lists nearly 20,000 clones, 60% to 75% of them singletons. Documented treatment: 15 Gy SBRT to primary tumor, nephrectomy 4 weeks later. Specimen: tumor tissue, collected from a patient whose treatment included radiotherapy and nephrectomy. The receptors come from a woman between 65 and 79 years old with renal cell carcinoma.

In this sample, this clone is medium-sized. V is TRBV6-6 and J is TRBJ2-7, with D tentatively TRBD1 or TRBD2 (5 bases each). V was trimmed by 6 bases and J by 5 bases, leaving 17 bases between them. CDR3 length equals 14 residues. Looked up from germline, CDR1 is MNHNY and CDR2 is SVGAGI (reference sequence). DNA for the CDR3: TGTGCCAGCAGCAAAGGACACGTGAGGGACGAGCAGTACTTC. It codes for CASSKGHVRDEQYF.

The V gene is TRBV7-9, the J gene TRBJ1-5; D remains unclear. This CDR3 contains 14 residues. Germline lookup yields CDR1 SEHNR and CDR2 FQNEAQ (reference sequence). Trimming cost V 1 base and J 4 bases, with 8 bases left between them. The CDR3 region is CASSLGELNQPQHF. The CDR3 nucleotides are TGTGCCAGCAGCTTAGGAGAATTGAATCAGCCCCAGCATTTT.